Below are 32 T cell receptor beta chains sequenced from a single sample in a study of blood T cell repertoires in COVID-19. Assay used: immunoSEQ multiplex PCR; TCRdb lists only in-frame clones, some missing. The sample shows some 330,000 clones, more than 70% of them seen only once. Sequencing input: PBMCs or T cells enriched from blood (not recorded which). The origin of the receptors is a middle-aged man in a cohort exposed to, infected with or recovered from COVID-19 (not recorded which).

CDR3 sequence reads: CASTRPGQGAEAFF. The CDR3 DNA sequence: TGCGCCAGCACTCGCCCGGGACAGGGGGCTGAAGCTTTCTTT. The gene calls are TRBV4-1 and TRBJ1-1; 11 bases align to TRBD1. Looked up from germline, CDR1 is MGHRA and CDR2 is YSYEKL. The CDR3 covers 14 residues. V was pared by 7 bases and J by 6 bases, with 7 bases of the junction left unmatched.

The CDR3 DNA is TGTGCCAGCAGCGCCGTGACTAGCGGGAATGGTGGGAATGAGCAGTTCTTC. Its protein is CASSAVTSGNGGNEQFF. V usage is TRBV9 and J usage is TRBJ2-1, with 11 bases that match TRBD2. Germline V lookup: CDR1 SGDLS, CDR2 YYNGEE. J gave up 7 bases and V 3 bases, and 12 bases lay outside the gene matches. The CDR3 length is 17 residues.

The count of this clone is one. V and J are TRBV7-3 and TRBJ2-3; 8 bases match TRBD1. This CDR3 has 15 amino acids. Looked up from germline, CDR1 is SGHTA and CDR2 is FQGTGA. Germline trimming cut 3 bases from V and 0 bases from J; bases unmatched to any gene: 2. CDR3 amino acids: CASSFGQGSTDTQYF. DNA of the CDR3: TGTGCCAGCAGCTTCGGACAGGGTAGCACAGATACGCAGTATTTT.

CDR3 in amino acids: CASSPSVGLADTGELFF. The CDR3 coding sequence is TGTGCCAGCTCGCCCTCGGTAGGCCTAGCAGACACCGGGGAGCTGTTTTTT. The rearrangement uses TRBV18 and TRBJ2-2; TRBD2 might be the D (5 bases). The CDR3 spans 17 residues. Germline CDR1 and CDR2: KGHSH and LQKENI. V lost 6 bases and J 3 bases, leaving 20 bases between the germline ends.

This clone was seen just once. This rearrangement joins TRBV27 to TRBJ2-7; 9 nucleotides match TRBD1. Germline values: CDR1 MNHEY, CDR2 SMNVEV (reference sequence). CDR3 length: 13 amino acids. The V and J ends lost 6 bases and 7 bases, in that order; junction bases with no gene match: 7. The CDR3 DNA is TGTGCCAGCAGAACATGGGACAGGGTTGAGCAGTACTTC. The encoded protein is CASRTWDRVEQYF.

This sequence joins TRBV5-1 and TRBJ2-1, with 13 bases lining up with TRBD2. Germline trimming cut 2 bases from V and 9 bases from J; bases unmatched to any gene: 5. Germline CDR1 SGHRS, CDR2 YFSETQ. The CDR3 totals 15 residues. CDR3 nucleotide sequence: TGCGCCAGCAGCTTCGGACTAGCGGGAGTACGTGAGCAGTTCTTC. Translated, it gives CASSFGLAGVREQFF.

V is TRBV7-2 and J is TRBJ1-5; possible D gene TRBD1, 5 bases. The CDR3 is made up of 14 amino acids. The germline V and J ends were trimmed by 5 bases and 2 bases, with 10 bases remaining between them. Germline loops: CDR1 SGHTA, CDR2 FQGNSA. The CDR3 sequence: CASSPGGGNQPQHF. The CDR3 DNA follows: TGTGCCAGCAGCCCCGGAGGGGGCAATCAGCCCCAGCATTTT.

The chain combines TRBV11-2 with TRBJ2-7; tentative D call: TRBD1 (5 bases). Per germline, CDR1 SGHAT and CDR2 FQNNGV. The CDR3 runs 12 residues. V lost 4 bases and J lost 5, with 9 bases in between. The CDR3 is CASSSQGDEQYF. DNA of the CDR3: TGTGCCAGCAGCTCGCAGGGCGACGAGCAGTACTTC.

This clone was observed a handful of times. The chain links TRBV10-2 to TRBJ1-1; possible D gene TRBD1, 6 bases. The CDR3 is 11 residues long. Germline assignment: CDR1 WSHSY and CDR2 SAAADI. Deletions cut 3 bases from V and 7 bases from J, with 6 bases between. The CDR3: CASSDRGEAFF. In nucleotides, the CDR3 is TGCGCCAGCAGTGACAGGGGTGAAGCTTTCTTT.

This chain uses TRBV19 with TRBJ1-4; TRBD1 is a possible D gene (5 bases). Germline CDR1 reads LNHDA; CDR2 reads SQIVND (reference sequence). This CDR3 has 15 amino acids. V was shortened by 9 bases and J by 11 bases, with 25 bases between the two germline ends. The CDR3 spells CASTPRQPGAVKLFF. CDR3 in DNA: TGTGCCAGCACACCACGACAGCCTGGGGCAGTCAAACTGTTTTTT.

V and J are TRBV21-1 and TRBJ2-7; whether TRBD1, the table's D call, matches the DNA was not checked. TRBV21-1 is a known pseudogene. This CDR3 is 15 amino acids long. The CDR3: CASSKARGRPYEQYF. In nucleotides, the CDR3 is TGTGCCAGCAGCAAAGCAAGGGGGCGGCCCTACGAGCAGTACTTC.

This chain links TRBV13 with TRBJ2-7, with D unresolved. The V end lost 0 bases, the J end lost 1 base, and 7 bases lay between the germline ends. The CDR3 spans 14 residues. Germline CDR1 PRHDT, CDR2 FYEKMQ (reference sequence). CDR3 residues: CASSLGHFSYEQYF. The CDR3 coding sequence is TGTGCCAGCAGCTTAGGGCACTTTTCCTACGAGCAGTACTTC.

The chain links TRBV7-8 to TRBJ1-5, with TRBD1 matching 9 bases. This CDR3 is 15 amino acids long. With V trimmed by 5 bases and J by 6 bases, 8 bases remained unmatched. Germline assignment: CDR1 SGHVS and CDR2 FQNEAQ. As DNA, the CDR3 is TGTGCCAGCAGCACCTCATCGACAGGGGGTCAGCCCCAGCATTTT. Translation gives CASSTSSTGGQPQHF.

DNA of the CDR3: TGTGCCAGCAGCCATAGCGGGCGGGGGCTCAATGAGCAGTTCTTC. Its protein product is CASSHSGRGLNEQFF. The V gene is TRBV5-4, the J gene TRBJ2-1; TRBD2 might be the D (7 bases). Germline CDR1 reads SGHNT; CDR2 reads YYREEE (reference sequence). Trimming pared 4 bases from V and 6 bases from J, leaving 17 bases between. There are 15 residues in the CDR3.

The chain uses TRBV2 and TRBJ2-5; the D gene is possibly TRBD2 (5 bases). Germline-derived CDR1 and CDR2 are SNHLY and FYNNEI. The ends were cut back, 6 bases at V and 7 bases at J, with 15 bases in the middle. CDR3 length: 13 residues. The CDR3 region is CASRAGAAGTQYF. As DNA, the CDR3 is TGTGCCAGCAGGGCAGGCGCGGCGGGGACCCAGTACTTC.

In DNA, the CDR3 is TGTGCCACCAGTGATTTTACAGGTTACAATGAGCAGTTCTTC. It translates to CATSDFTGYNEQFF. The V gene is TRBV24-1, the J gene TRBJ2-1; the D gene is possibly TRBD1 (5 bases). V lost 1 base and J lost 4, with 7 bases in between. Germline values: CDR1 KGHDR, CDR2 SFDVKD. There are 14 residues in the CDR3.

The chain carries TRBV4-2 and TRBJ1-2; possibly TRBD1 for D (5 bases). Germline lookup yields CDR1 LGHNA and CDR2 YNFKEQ. V was cut by 5 bases and J by 2 bases, with 12 bases left in between. CDR3 length equals 14 residues. CDR3 sequence: CASSGASKNYGYTF. The CDR3 DNA sequence: TGTGCCAGCAGCGGGGCATCCAAGAACTATGGCTACACCTTC.

The chain employs TRBV30 and TRBJ2-2; D gene uncertain. The CDR3 has 15 residues. Germline V lookup: CDR1 GTSNPN, CDR2 SVGIG (reference sequence). Between the trimmed V and J ends, which lost 8 bases and 4 bases, there was a span of 20 bases. DNA for the CDR3: TGTGCCGGTGGTGCAGGTTTCCATAGCACCGGGGAGCTGTTTTTT. Its protein product is CAGGAGFHSTGELFF.

V is TRBV7-2 and J is TRBJ2-7; D possibly corresponds to TRBD2 (6 bases). The CDR3 runs to 14 residues. Germline V gene lookup returns CDR1 SGHTA and CDR2 FQGNSA. Trimming stripped 1 base from V and 3 bases from J, with 10 bases between. The CDR3 protein is CASSLVFSGYEQYF. The CDR3 region has the DNA TGTGCCAGCAGCTTAGTCTTTAGCGGCTACGAGCAGTACTTC.

This clone showed up just a few times. The chain carries TRBV6-5 and TRBJ1-2; D not resolved. The CDR3 runs 13 residues. Trimming shortened V by 2 bases and J by 6 bases, and 10 bases separated the two germline ends. Germline V gene data show CDR1 as MNHEY and CDR2 as SVGAGI. In DNA, the CDR3 is TGTGCCAGCAGTTACCGACAAAAGGATGGCTACACCTTC. It yields the protein CASSYRQKDGYTF.

The chain links TRBV2 to TRBJ1-5; perhaps TRBD1 as D (5 bases). The CDR3 has 14 residues. Germline assignment: CDR1 SNHLY and CDR2 FYNNEI. V was shortened by 5 bases and J by 0 bases, with 8 bases between the two germline ends. CDR3 in DNA: TGTGCCAGCAGTTGGACATCTAGCAATCAGCCCCAGCATTTT. Amino acid sequence: CASSWTSSNQPQHF.

Here the CDR3 reads CASNQQGSYNSPLHF. The DNA of the CDR3 is TGTGCCAGTAACCAGCAGGGTTCCTATAATTCACCCCTCCACTTT. The chain combines TRBV19 with TRBJ1-6, with D maybe TRBD1 (5 bases). The CDR3 consists of 15 residues. The V gene lost 7 bases and the J gene lost 1 base, with 11 bases spanning the gap. Germline V gene lookup returns CDR1 LNHDA and CDR2 SQIVND (reference sequence).

This sequence joins TRBV19 and TRBJ1-5; D is perhaps TRBD1 (5 bases). V shed 6 bases and J shed 3 bases, with 12 bases lying between them. The CDR3 runs 14 residues. The germline CDR1 and CDR2 sequences are LNHDA and SQIVND (reference sequence). The CDR3 loop reads CASSHTGTNQPQHF. The CDR3 nucleotides are TGTGCCAGTAGCCACACAGGAACCAATCAGCCCCAGCATTTT. The full variable domain, completed using reference TRBV19 and TRBJ1-5, is DGGITQSPKYLFRKEGQNVTLSCEQNLNHDAMYWYRQDPGQGLRLIYYSQIVNDFQKGDIAEGYSVSREKKESFPLTVTSAQKNPTAFYLCASSHTGTNQPQHFGDGTRLSIL.

This clone is a singleton in its sample. The gene calls are TRBV6-5 and TRBJ1-2, with 9 nucleotides matching TRBD1. Germline V CDR1 and CDR2: MNHEY, SVGAGI. Trimming at V came to 8 bases and at J to 3 bases, leaving 7 bases not matched to a gene. There are 14 residues in the CDR3. In DNA, the CDR3 is TGTGCCAGCGCCTTACAGGGGGCTCACTATGGCTACACCTTC. Its protein is CASALQGAHYGYTF.

The chain combines TRBV6-5 with TRBJ1-2; no reliable D call. Germline lookup yields CDR1 MNHEY and CDR2 SVGAGI. The CDR3 has 12 amino acids. V lost 4 bases and J 4 bases, leaving 7 bases between the germline ends. The CDR3 loop reads CASSFPGYGYTF. The CDR3 DNA is TGTGCCAGCAGTTTCCCAGGCTATGGCTACACCTTC.

V is TRBV20-1 and J is TRBJ1-1; D gene ambiguous. V lost 3 bases and J 4 bases, leaving 12 bases between the germline ends. CDR1 DFQATT and CDR2 SNEGSKA come from the germline V gene (reference sequence). The CDR3 runs to 13 residues. Here the CDR3 reads CSASKEGLTEAFF. CDR3 in DNA: TGCAGTGCTAGTAAAGAGGGTCTCACTGAAGCTTTCTTT.

This chain joins TRBV2 and TRBJ2-1; D call uncertain. The CDR3 spans 11 residues. Trimming left V 4 bases short and J 10 bases short, with 8 bases between. CDR1 and CDR2 (germline): SNHLY, FYNNEI. CDR3 amino acids: CASSGEVEQFF. Here the CDR3 DNA reads TGTGCCAGCAGTGGAGAGGTGGAGCAGTTCTTC.

The chain carries TRBV30 and TRBJ1-6, with a tentative D call TRBD1 (5 bases). V lost 3 bases and J lost 5, with 11 bases in between. This CDR3 contains 14 residues. Germline assignment: CDR1 GTSNPN and CDR2 SVGIG (reference sequence). CDR3 nucleotide sequence: TGTGCCTGGAGCCCGGGGGTGAATAATTCACCCCTCCACTTT. Its translation: CAWSPGVNNSPLHF.

This clone was recorded only once. The chain links TRBV9 to TRBJ1-5; 7 bases align to TRBD1. CDR3 length: 15 residues. The germline V gene encodes CDR1 SGDLS and CDR2 YYNGEE. With 7 bases clipped from V and 0 bases from J, the junction kept 7 bases outside the gene matches. The CDR3 region has the DNA TGTGCCAGCTCGGGAGGGACAGATAGCAATCAGCCCCAGCATTTT. Its protein product is CASSGGTDSNQPQHF.

V is TRBV5-6 and J is TRBJ2-3, with a possible D match to TRBD2 (6 bases). With 0 bases removed from V and 5 bases from J, the gap between germline ends came to 10 bases. From germline, CDR1 is SGHDT and CDR2 YYEEEE. The CDR3 totals 14 residues. The CDR3 region has the DNA TGTGCCAGCAGCTTGGCGGGACTCCGAGATACGCAGTATTTT. It specifies CASSLAGLRDTQYF.

With respect to this clone: The sample carries other DNA sequences with the same CDR3. CDR3 region: CASSQGQGSGNTIYF. In DNA form, the CDR3 reads TGTGCCAGCAGCCAAGGACAGGGGTCTGGAAACACCATATATTTT. V and J are TRBV3-1 (or the pseudogene TRBV3-2) and TRBJ1-3, with 8 bases aligning to TRBD1. The CDR3 sequence is 15 residues long. Per the germline V gene, CDR1 is LGHDT and CDR2 is YNNKEL (reference sequence). Unmatched junction bases numbered 0, after V lost 1 base and J lost 1 base.

This clone was seen only a few times. The same CDR3 arises from other DNA sequences in this sample as well. The chain couples TRBV14 to TRBJ2-1, with D perhaps matching TRBD2 (6 bases). The CDR3 is made up of 14 amino acids. Germline assignment: CDR1 SGHDN and CDR2 FVKESK. V shed 2 bases and J shed 5 bases, with 10 bases lying between them. DNA for the CDR3: TGTGCCAGCAGCCAATCTTCGGGGGACAATGAGCAGTTCTTC. Its translation is CASSQSSGDNEQFF.